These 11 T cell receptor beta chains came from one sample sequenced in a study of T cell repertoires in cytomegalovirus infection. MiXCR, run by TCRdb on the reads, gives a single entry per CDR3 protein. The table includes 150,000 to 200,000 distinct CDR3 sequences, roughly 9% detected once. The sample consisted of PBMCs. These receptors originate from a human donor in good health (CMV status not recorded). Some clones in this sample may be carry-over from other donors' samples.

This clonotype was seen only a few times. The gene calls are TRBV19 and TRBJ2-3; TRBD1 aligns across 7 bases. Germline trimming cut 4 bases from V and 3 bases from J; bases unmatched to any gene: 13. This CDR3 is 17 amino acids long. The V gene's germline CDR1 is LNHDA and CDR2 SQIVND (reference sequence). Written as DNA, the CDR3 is TGTGCCAGTAGTAGCGCACCGGGACAGCCCTCTACAGATACGCAGTATTTT. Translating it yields CASSSAPGQPSTDTQYF.

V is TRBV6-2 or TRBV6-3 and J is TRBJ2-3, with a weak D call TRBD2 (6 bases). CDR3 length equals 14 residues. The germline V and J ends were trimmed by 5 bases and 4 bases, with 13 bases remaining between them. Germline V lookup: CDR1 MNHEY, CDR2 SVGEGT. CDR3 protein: CASSGIGTSDTQYF. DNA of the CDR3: TGTGCCAGCAGTGGAATAGGGACTTCAGATACGCAGTATTTT.

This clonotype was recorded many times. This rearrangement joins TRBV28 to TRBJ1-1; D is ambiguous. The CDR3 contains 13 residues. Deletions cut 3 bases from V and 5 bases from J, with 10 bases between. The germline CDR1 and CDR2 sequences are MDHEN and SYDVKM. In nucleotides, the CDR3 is TGTGCCAGCAGTTTTGGAGGCTGGACTGAAGCTTTCTTT. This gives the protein CASSFGGWTEAFF.

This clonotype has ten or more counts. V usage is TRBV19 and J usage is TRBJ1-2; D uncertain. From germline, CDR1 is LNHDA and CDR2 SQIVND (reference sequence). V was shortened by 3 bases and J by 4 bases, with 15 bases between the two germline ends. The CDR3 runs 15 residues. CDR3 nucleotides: TGTGCCAGTAGTATGGTGTCCGAAACTCGCTATGGCTACACCTTC. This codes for CASSMVSETRYGYTF.

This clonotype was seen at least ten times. CDR3 DNA: TGTGCCAGCAGCTTAGGTGCGTCCCTCTACAATGAGCAGTTCTTC. It codes for CASSLGASLYNEQFF. The rearrangement links TRBV7-3 to TRBJ2-1; the D is unclear. Per the germline V gene, CDR1 is SGHTA and CDR2 is FQGTGA. The V end lost 2 bases, the J end lost 3 bases, and 11 bases lay between the germline ends. This CDR3 is built from 15 residues.

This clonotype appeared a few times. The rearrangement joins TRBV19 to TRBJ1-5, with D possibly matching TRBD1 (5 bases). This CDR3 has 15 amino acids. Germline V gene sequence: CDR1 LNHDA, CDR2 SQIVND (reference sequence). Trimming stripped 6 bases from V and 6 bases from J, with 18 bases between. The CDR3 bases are TGTGCCAGTAGATCACTTGGGCTAACAGGTCAGCCCCAGCATTTT. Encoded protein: CASRSLGLTGQPQHF.

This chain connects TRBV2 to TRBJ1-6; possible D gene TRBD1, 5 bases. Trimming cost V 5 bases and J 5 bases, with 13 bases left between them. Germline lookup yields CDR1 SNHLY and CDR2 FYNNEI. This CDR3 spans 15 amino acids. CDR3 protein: CASSQRDGNNSPLHF. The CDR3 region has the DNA TGTGCCAGCAGTCAACGGGACGGGAATAATTCACCCCTCCACTTT.

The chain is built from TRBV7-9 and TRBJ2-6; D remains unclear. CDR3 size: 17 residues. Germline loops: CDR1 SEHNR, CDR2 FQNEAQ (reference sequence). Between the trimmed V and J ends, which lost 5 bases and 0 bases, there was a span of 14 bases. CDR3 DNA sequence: TGTGCCAGCAGCCCATCTTGGCGGTTCTCTGGGGCCAACGTCCTGACTTTC. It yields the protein CASSPSWRFSGANVLTF.

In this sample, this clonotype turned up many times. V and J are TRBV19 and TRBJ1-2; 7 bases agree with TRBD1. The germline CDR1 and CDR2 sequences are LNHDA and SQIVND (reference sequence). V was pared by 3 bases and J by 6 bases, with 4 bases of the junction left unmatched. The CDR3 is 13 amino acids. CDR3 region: CASSIDRDDGYTF. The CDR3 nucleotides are TGTGCCAGTAGTATCGACAGGGACGATGGCTACACCTTC.

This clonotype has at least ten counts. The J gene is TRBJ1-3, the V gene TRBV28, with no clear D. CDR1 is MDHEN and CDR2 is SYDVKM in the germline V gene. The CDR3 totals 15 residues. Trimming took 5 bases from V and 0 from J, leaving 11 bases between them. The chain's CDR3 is CASSTTWVSGNTIYF. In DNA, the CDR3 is TGTGCCAGCAGTACCACGTGGGTCTCTGGAAACACCATATATTTT.

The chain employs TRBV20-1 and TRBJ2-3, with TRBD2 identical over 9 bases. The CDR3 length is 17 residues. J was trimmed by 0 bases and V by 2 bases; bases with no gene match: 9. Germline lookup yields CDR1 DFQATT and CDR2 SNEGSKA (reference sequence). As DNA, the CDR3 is TGCAGTGCTAGATCCTCGGGAACTAGCGGGAGCACAGATACGCAGTATTTT. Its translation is CSARSSGTSGSTDTQYF.